This section outlines one T cell receptor beta chain sequence together with its context. Its target is unknown. This entry belongs to a study of cytomegalovirus exposure and HLA in healthy donors. This CDR3 has 16 amino acids. Germline loops: CDR1 MDHEN, CDR2 SYDVKM. V shed 5 bases and J shed 3 bases, with 17 bases lying between them. Study observations and caveats: Across all donors, roughly uniform sequencing depth was an assumption of the presence/absence analyses. A prior analysis recorded that most TCR beta V segments were productive about 87% or about 30% of the time.

With 60 Vbeta and 13 Jbeta primers, the PCR was carried out. The method was immunoSEQ multiplex PCR; TCRdb's version includes in-frame clones alone and lacks a portion of them. The sample lists some 160,000 clones; over 70% were seen once. The sequence was collected from a woman in her forties in good health and CMV-seronegative. The V and J genes are TRBV28 and TRBJ2-1, with D maybe TRBD2 (6 bases). Sequenced sample: PBMCs. CDR3 DNA sequence: TGTGCCAGCAGTCCGGCCGGAGTAGCGGTCTACAATGAGCAGTTCTTC. Its protein product is CASSPAGVAVYNEQFF.